The 27 T cell receptor beta chains reported below all come from one sample, sequenced in a study of long-term antiretroviral therapy in people with HIV. Survey-level resolution applied to immunoSEQ assay v3.0. Repertoires were generated with immunoSEQ multiplex PCR, while TCRdb's copy carries only in-frame clones and drops some. Seen here are around 20,000 clones, approximately 80% observed once, and the top ten hold around 4%. Sequences were derived from unsorted PBMCs, sampled approximately 5.7 years after starting antiretroviral therapy. The source is a man aged 25-40 years with HIV.

The chain joins TRBV7-2 to TRBJ2-2, with D unclear. Germline values: CDR1 SGHTA, CDR2 FQGNSA. V dropped 5 bases and J dropped 5 bases, with 9 bases sitting between them. This CDR3 contains 13 residues. The CDR3 nucleotides read TGTGCCAGCAGCCCCCACTATACCGGGGAGCTGTTTTTT. This sequence encodes CASSPHYTGELFF.

The chain is built from TRBV7-2 and TRBJ2-5; D is ambiguous. The closer fit of TRBJ2-7 to the DNA end suggests the J call may be wrong. The CDR3 consists of 12 residues. Germline V gene lookup returns CDR1 SGHTA and CDR2 FQGNSA. The CDR3 DNA reads as TGTGCCAGCAGCTTTAGTACCAACGAGCAGTACTTC. It is translated as CASSFSTNEQYF.

V is TRBV4-3 and J is TRBJ2-1, with TRBD2 matching over 11 bases. This CDR3 is 19 amino acids long. Trimming took 0 bases from V and 8 from J; bases not matched to a gene: 15. Per germline, CDR1 LGHNA and CDR2 YSLEER. The DNA of the CDR3 is TGCGCCAGCAGCCAAGATGGGGTAGCGGGAGGGTTCGTTGGCGATGAGCAGTTCTTC. Protein sequence: CASSQDGVAGGFVGDEQFF.

The rearrangement uses TRBV14 and TRBJ2-7; 9 nucleotides agree with TRBD1. The junction had 2 bases not matched to a gene; V was cut back by 1 base and J by 1 base. CDR1 and CDR2 from the germline V gene are SGHDN and FVKESK. This CDR3 has 15 amino acids. In nucleotides, the CDR3 is TGTGCCAGCAGCCAAGGACAGGGGGAGTCCTACGAGCAGTACTTC. Translated: CASSQGQGESYEQYF.

This chain joins TRBV7-2 and TRBJ2-3; possibly TRBD1 for D (5 bases). V gave up 3 bases and J gave up 0 bases, with 7 bases separating them. The length of the CDR3 is 14 residues. CDR1 and CDR2 from the germline V gene are SGHTA and FQGNSA. The CDR3 region is CASSLGPSTDTQYF. CDR3 nucleotides: TGTGCCAGCAGCTTGGGGCCCAGCACAGATACGCAGTATTTT. Based on the CDR3 plus reference TRBV7-2 and TRBJ2-3, the full variable domain is GAGVSQSPSNKVTEKGKDVELRCDPISGHTALYWYRQSLGQGLEFLIYFQGNSAPDKSGLPSDRFSAERTGGSVSTLTIQRTQQEDSAVYLCASSLGPSTDTQYFGPGTRLTVL.

The chain links TRBV2 to TRBJ2-6; tentatively, D is TRBD2 (6 bases). CDR1 and CDR2 from the germline V gene are SNHLY and FYNNEI. Trimming cost V 7 bases and J 0 bases, with 25 bases left between them. The CDR3 extends over 20 amino acids. The CDR3 region has the DNA TGTGCCAGCAAGCTCCGGACTAAAAGACACCCTTTCTCTGGGGCCAACGTCCTGACTTTC. Encoded protein: CASKLRTKRHPFSGANVLTF.

The V call is TRBV19, the J call TRBJ1-2; weak D call: TRBD1 (5 bases). The CDR3 spans 14 residues. V lost 4 bases and J lost 11, with 20 bases in between. Germline CDR1 and CDR2: LNHDA and SQIVND (reference sequence). The CDR3 reads CASSTKLPGRLYTF. CDR3 DNA sequence: TGTGCCAGTAGTACTAAACTGCCGGGACGGCTATACACCTTC.

This chain links TRBV4-3 with TRBJ2-7; D is unclear. This CDR3 is built from 15 residues. Trimming took 0 bases from V and 0 from J, leaving 9 bases between them. The germline V gene has CDR1 LGHNA and CDR2 YSLEER. Here the CDR3 DNA reads TGCGCCAGCAGCCAAGATAGGAGCAGCTCCTACGAGCAGTACTTC. It specifies CASSQDRSSSYEQYF.

V gene TRBV7-6 combines with J gene TRBJ2-7, with 10 bases that match TRBD2. Germline lookup yields CDR1 SGHVS and CDR2 FNYEAQ. The ends lost 6 bases at V and 4 bases at J; junction bases unmatched: 12. The CDR3 covers 16 residues. The CDR3 region is CASSLPSGGGLYEQYF. CDR3 in DNA: TGTGCCAGCAGTCTACCCAGCGGGGGGGGACTGTACGAGCAGTACTTC.

The chain has TRBV19 and TRBJ1-3; tentative D call: TRBD1 (5 bases). CDR1 LNHDA and CDR2 SQIVND come from the germline V gene (reference sequence). With 6 bases removed from V and 8 bases from J, the gap between germline ends came to 17 bases. This CDR3 contains 14 residues. This chain's CDR3 is CASRTTGWVDTIYF. CDR3 DNA: TGTGCCAGTAGGACTACAGGCTGGGTTGACACCATATATTTT.

The chain recombines TRBV9 with TRBJ1-1; TRBD1 might be the D (5 bases). The CDR3 is 13 residues long. Deletions cut 3 bases from V and 8 bases from J, with 14 bases between. CDR1 is SGDLS, CDR2 YYNGEE, per germline. This CDR3 reads CASSEQRAGEAFF. Written as DNA, the CDR3 is TGTGCCAGCAGCGAACAAAGGGCAGGGGAAGCTTTCTTT. The full variable domain, with the rest looked up from reference TRBV9 and TRBJ1-1, is DSGVTQTPKHLITATGQRVTLRCSPRSGDLSVYWYQQSLDQGLQFLIQYYNGEERAKGNILERFSAQQFPDLHSELNLSSLELGDSALYFCASSEQRAGEAFFGQGTRLTVV.

This chain connects TRBV7-9 to TRBJ2-7, with no clear D. Germline V gene data show CDR1 as SEHNR and CDR2 as FQNEAQ (reference sequence). Trimming removed 5 bases at V and 3 bases at J, with 5 bases between. The CDR3 is 11 residues long. The CDR3 DNA follows: TGTGCCAGCAGCCGAGTCTACGAGCAGTACTTC. This gives the protein CASSRVYEQYF.

The CDR3 sequence is CASSFLRTSGVNEQFF. For the CDR3, the DNA is TGTGCCAGCAGTTTCTTGCGGACTAGTGGTGTTAATGAGCAGTTCTTC. The chain couples TRBV28 to TRBJ2-1; 7 positions agree with TRBD2. The junction had 12 bases not matched to a gene; V was cut back by 3 bases and J by 7 bases. Looked up from germline, CDR1 is MDHEN and CDR2 is SYDVKM. This CDR3 is 16 amino acids long.

The chain links TRBV6-6 to TRBJ2-7, with 7 bases fitting TRBD1. Germline values: CDR1 MNHNY, CDR2 SVGAGI (reference sequence). The CDR3 covers 13 residues. V trimming: 4 bases; J trimming: 3 bases; junction bases outside the gene matches: 3. CDR3 DNA sequence: TGTGCCAGCAGTTCCCCAGGGGGCTACGAGCAGTACTTC. Its protein is CASSSPGGYEQYF.

V usage is TRBV19 and J usage is TRBJ1-2; 10 bases are shared with TRBD1. The CDR3 length is 16 residues. The V gene end was trimmed by 2 bases and the J gene end by 4 bases; junction bases not matched to a gene: 7. CDR1 is LNHDA and CDR2 is SQIVND in the germline V gene (reference sequence). The CDR3 DNA sequence: TGTGCCAGTAGTATAAATCGACAGGGGGCTCCCTATGGCTACACCTTC. Residues: CASSINRQGAPYGYTF.

V gene TRBV4-3 combines with J gene TRBJ2-7; perhaps TRBD2 as D (6 bases). V lost 0 bases, J lost 0 bases, and 18 bases lay in between. This CDR3 spans 18 amino acids. The germline gives CDR1 LGHNA, CDR2 YSLEER. The CDR3 protein is CASSQDGPGLHSSYEQYF. CDR3 bases: TGCGCCAGCAGCCAAGACGGCCCGGGACTCCATAGCTCCTACGAGCAGTACTTC.

The chain uses TRBV5-4 and TRBJ2-7; TRBD1 matches at 7 bases. V lost 7 bases, J lost 4 bases, and 14 bases stayed unmatched. Per germline, CDR1 SGHNT and CDR2 YYREEE (reference sequence). The CDR3 is 15 amino acids. Here the CDR3 DNA reads TGTGCCAGCCACTATCCGGGACAGCGCCAGTACGAGCAGTACTTC. Translating it yields CASHYPGQRQYEQYF.

This clone was recorded only once. The genes are TRBV27 and TRBJ2-1; perhaps TRBD2 as D (6 bases). The V end lost 3 bases, the J end lost 9 bases, and 9 bases lay between the germline ends. The CDR3 runs 12 residues. Germline V gene lookup returns CDR1 MNHEY and CDR2 SMNVEV (reference sequence). CDR3 in DNA: TGTGCCAGCAGTTTCGCGGGGTTTGAGCAGTTCTTC. Encoded protein: CASSFAGFEQFF.

The rearrangement uses TRBV7-6 and TRBJ2-2; 8 bases are a match to TRBD1. V lost 4 bases, J lost 5 bases, and 6 bases stayed unmatched. In germline, CDR1 is SGHVS, CDR2 FNYEAQ. This CDR3 region has 15 residues. CDR3 nucleotides: TGTGCCAGCAGCTACGGACAGGGACAAACCGGGGAGCTGTTTTTT. Protein product: CASSYGQGQTGELFF.

This CDR3 is CSVEGGHGADTQYF. CDR3 sequence (DNA): TGCAGCGTTGAAGGGGGGCACGGCGCAGATACGCAGTATTTT. The chain recombines TRBV29-1 with TRBJ2-3; a weak D match, TRBD1 (6 bases). The CDR3 has 14 residues. Trimming removed 1 base from V and 4 bases from J, with 12 bases in between. The germline gives CDR1 SQVTM, CDR2 ANQGSEA.

This chain connects TRBV30 to TRBJ2-7, with D tentatively TRBD2 (5 bases). The CDR3 contains 11 residues. Germline V lookup: CDR1 GTSNPN, CDR2 SVGIG (reference sequence). V lost 3 bases to trimming and J lost 9 bases, with 12 bases between them. The CDR3 coding sequence is TGTGCCTGGAGGACGGGGAAGGTGCAGTACTTC. Translation gives CAWRTGKVQYF.

V usage is TRBV9 and J usage is TRBJ2-1; TRBD2 agrees at 9 bases. CDR1 and CDR2 (germline): SGDLS, YYNGEE. CDR3 size: 16 residues. Losses at the gene ends were 2 bases for V and 8 bases for J; bases not matched to a gene: 11. CDR3 loop: CASSVQREEAADEQFF. The DNA for the CDR3 is TGTGCCAGCAGCGTTCAGCGGGAGGAGGCGGCTGATGAGCAGTTCTTC.

This chain links TRBV19 with TRBJ1-5; D gene uncertain. V dropped 7 bases and J dropped 0 bases, with 13 bases sitting between them. Germline loops: CDR1 LNHDA, CDR2 SQIVND (reference sequence). This CDR3 has 15 residues. CDR3: CASNAEPYSNQPQHF. The CDR3 DNA sequence: TGTGCCAGTAACGCGGAACCTTATAGCAATCAGCCCCAGCATTTT.

The CDR3 spells CASHGSLYEQYF. CDR3 DNA: TGTGCCAGCCACGGCAGCCTCTACGAGCAGTACTTC. The chain has TRBV6-5 and TRBJ2-5; D unresolved. The closer fit of TRBJ2-7 to the DNA end suggests the J call may be wrong. The CDR3 spans 12 residues. CDR1 and CDR2 (germline): MNHEY, SVGAGI.

V gene TRBV18 combines with J gene TRBJ2-7, with 9 bases identical to TRBD1. With V trimmed by 3 bases and J by 0 bases, 3 bases remained unmatched. Germline CDR1 reads KGHSH; CDR2 reads LQKENI. The CDR3 totals 15 residues. CDR3 protein: CASSPGQGPSYEQYF. The CDR3, as DNA: TGTGCCAGCTCACCGGGACAGGGCCCCTCCTACGAGCAGTACTTC.

By frequency in the sample, this clone is medium-sized. The rearrangement uses TRBV5-8 and TRBJ1-5; 8 bases align to TRBD1. J was trimmed by 8 bases and V by 2 bases; bases with no gene match: 9. Germline V gene sequence: CDR1 SGHTS, CDR2 YDEGEE. The CDR3 runs to 15 residues. CDR3 residues: CASSFRDRSTKPQHF. The DNA of the CDR3 is TGTGCCAGCAGCTTCCGGGACAGGTCGACTAAGCCCCAGCATTTT.

This rearrangement joins TRBV6-5 to TRBJ1-2, with TRBD1 as a possible D gene (5 bases). V shed 9 bases and J shed 4 bases, with 12 bases lying between them. The CDR3 length is 12 residues. Germline V lookup: CDR1 MNHEY, CDR2 SVGAGI. Written as DNA, the CDR3 is TGTGCCAGTCGACAGAGAGGCTATGGCTACACCTTC. It translates to CASRQRGYGYTF.